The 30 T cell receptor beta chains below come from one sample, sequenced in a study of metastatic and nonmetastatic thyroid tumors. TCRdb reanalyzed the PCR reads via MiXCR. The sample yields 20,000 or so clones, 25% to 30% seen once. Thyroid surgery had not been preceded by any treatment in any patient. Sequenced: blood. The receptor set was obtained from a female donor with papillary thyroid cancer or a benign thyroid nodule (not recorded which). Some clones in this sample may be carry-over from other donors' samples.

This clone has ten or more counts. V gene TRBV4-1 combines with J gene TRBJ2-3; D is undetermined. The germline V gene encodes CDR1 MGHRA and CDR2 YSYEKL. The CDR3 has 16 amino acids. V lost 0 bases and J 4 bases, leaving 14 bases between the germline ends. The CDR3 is CASSQDRSAIPDTQYF. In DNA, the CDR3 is TGCGCCAGCAGCCAAGATAGGAGTGCAATTCCAGATACGCAGTATTTT.

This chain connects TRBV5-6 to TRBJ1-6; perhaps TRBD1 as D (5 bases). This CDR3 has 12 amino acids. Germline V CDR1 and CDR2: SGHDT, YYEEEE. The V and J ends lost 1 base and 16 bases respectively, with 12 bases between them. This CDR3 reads CASSLIGTALHF. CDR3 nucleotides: TGTGCCAGCAGCTTGATAGGGACCGCTCTCCACTTT.

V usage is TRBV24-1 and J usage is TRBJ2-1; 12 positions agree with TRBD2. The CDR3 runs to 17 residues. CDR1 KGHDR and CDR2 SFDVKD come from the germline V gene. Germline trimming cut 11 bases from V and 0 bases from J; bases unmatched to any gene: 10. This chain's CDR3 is CANAGTSGHSSYNEQFF. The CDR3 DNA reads TGTGCCAACGCCGGGACTAGCGGGCACAGCTCCTACAATGAGCAGTTCTTC.

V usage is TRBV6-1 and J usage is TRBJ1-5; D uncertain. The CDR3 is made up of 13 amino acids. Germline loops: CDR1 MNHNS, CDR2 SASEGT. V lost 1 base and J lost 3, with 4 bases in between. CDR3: CASSEENNQPQHF. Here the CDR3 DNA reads TGTGCCAGCAGTGAAGAGAACAATCAGCCCCAGCATTTT.

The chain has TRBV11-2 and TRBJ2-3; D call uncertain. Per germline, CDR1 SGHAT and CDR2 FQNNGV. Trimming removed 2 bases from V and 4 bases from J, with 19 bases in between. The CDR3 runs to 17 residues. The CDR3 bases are TGTGCCAGCAGCTTATCCTTGGCAGATCGGGTGGCAGATACGCAGTATTTT. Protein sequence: CASSLSLADRVADTQYF.

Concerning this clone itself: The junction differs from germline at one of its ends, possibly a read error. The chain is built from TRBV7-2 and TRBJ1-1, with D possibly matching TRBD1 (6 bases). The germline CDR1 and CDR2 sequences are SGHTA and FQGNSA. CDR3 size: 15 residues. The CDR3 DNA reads TGTGCCAACAGCTTATTGGGGGGCGCACAAGGGGAAGCTTTCTTT. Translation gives CANSLLGGAQGEAFF.

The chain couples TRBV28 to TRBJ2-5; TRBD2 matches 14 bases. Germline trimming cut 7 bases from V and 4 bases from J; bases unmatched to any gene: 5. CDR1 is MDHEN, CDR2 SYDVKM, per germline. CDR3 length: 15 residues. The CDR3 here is CASTLGLAGVETQYF. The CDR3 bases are TGTGCCAGCACCCTGGGACTAGCGGGAGTAGAGACCCAGTACTTC.

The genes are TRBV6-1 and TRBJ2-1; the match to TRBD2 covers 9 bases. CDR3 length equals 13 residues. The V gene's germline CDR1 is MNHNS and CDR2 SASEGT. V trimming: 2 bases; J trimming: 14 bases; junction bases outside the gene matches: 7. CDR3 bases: TGTGCCAGCAGTGAATGGTACGAGCGGGAGGAGTTCTTC. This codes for CASSEWYEREEFF.

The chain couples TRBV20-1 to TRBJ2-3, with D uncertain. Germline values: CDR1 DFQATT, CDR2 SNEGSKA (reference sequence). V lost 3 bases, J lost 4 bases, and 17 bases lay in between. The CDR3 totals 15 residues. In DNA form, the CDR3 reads TGCAGTGCTAGTGAACGGACCGTTGGCGCAGATACGCAGTATTTT. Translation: CSASERTVGADTQYF.

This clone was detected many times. The CDR3 region is CAWSVGGAGRQPQHF. CDR3 nucleotide sequence: TGTGCCTGGAGTGTTGGGGGGGCCGGGCGGCAGCCCCAGCATTTT. The chain carries TRBV30 and TRBJ1-5, with a tentative D call TRBD1 (6 bases). The CDR3 has 15 amino acids. The germline CDR1 and CDR2 sequences are GTSNPN and SVGIG (reference sequence). V was pared by 0 bases and J by 7 bases, with 16 bases between.

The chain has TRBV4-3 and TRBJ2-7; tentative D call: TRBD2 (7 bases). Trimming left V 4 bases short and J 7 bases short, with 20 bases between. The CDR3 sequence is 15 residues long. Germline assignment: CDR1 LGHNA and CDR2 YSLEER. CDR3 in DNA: TGCGCCAGCAGCCCCCGGACGGGGGCGGGGGTTGAGCAGTACTTC. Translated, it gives CASSPRTGAGVEQYF.

The DNA of the CDR3 is TGTGCCAGCAGCCTCTCGCACGAGGACAGGGGGCTTTCGGGCTACACCTTC. This translates into CASSLSHEDRGLSGYTF. The chain uses TRBV9 and TRBJ1-2; 11 bases match TRBD1. The trim removed 4 bases at V and 8 bases at J, leaving 16 bases unmatched. Germline-derived CDR1 and CDR2 are SGDLS and YYNGEE. This CDR3 region has 17 residues.

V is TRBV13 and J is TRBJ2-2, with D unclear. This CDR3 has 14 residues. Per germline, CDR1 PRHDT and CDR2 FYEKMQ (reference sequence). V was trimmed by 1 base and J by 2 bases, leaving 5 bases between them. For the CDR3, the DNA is TGTGCCAGCAGCTTAGACCCCAACACCGGGGAGCTGTTTTTT. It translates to CASSLDPNTGELFF.

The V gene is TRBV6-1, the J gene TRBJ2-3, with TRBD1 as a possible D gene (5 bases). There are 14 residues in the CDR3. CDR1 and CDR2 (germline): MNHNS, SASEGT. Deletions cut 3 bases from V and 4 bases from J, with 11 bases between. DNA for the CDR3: TGTGCCAGCAGTGACAGGGCAGGTCCAGATACGCAGTATTTT. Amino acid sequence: CASSDRAGPDTQYF.

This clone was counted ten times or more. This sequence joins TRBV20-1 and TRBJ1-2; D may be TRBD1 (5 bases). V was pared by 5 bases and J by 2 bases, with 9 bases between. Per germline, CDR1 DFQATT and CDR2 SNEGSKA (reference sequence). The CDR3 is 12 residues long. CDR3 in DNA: TGCAGTGCTTCGACAGAGAACTATGGCTACACCTTC. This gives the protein CSASTENYGYTF.

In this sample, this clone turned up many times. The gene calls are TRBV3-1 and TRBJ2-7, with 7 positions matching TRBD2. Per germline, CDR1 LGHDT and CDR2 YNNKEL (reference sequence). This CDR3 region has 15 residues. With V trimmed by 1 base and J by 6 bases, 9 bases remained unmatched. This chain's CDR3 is CASSQGRLAVGEQYF. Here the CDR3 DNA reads TGTGCCAGCAGCCAAGGTCGACTAGCTGTCGGCGAGCAGTACTTC.

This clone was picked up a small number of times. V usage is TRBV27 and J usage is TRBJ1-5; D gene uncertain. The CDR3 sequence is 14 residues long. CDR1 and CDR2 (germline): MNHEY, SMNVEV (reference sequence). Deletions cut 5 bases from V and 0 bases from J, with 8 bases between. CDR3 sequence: CASSLGSSNQPQHF. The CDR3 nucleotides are TGTGCCAGCAGTCTTGGGAGTAGCAATCAGCCCCAGCATTTT.

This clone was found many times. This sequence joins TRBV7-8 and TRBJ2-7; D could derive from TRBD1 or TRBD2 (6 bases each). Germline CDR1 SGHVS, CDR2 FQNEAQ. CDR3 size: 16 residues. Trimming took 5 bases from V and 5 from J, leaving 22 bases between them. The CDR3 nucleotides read TGTGCCAGCAGCCCGTTAGGGGGGACCCCTTCCGACGAGCAGTACTTC. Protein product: CASSPLGGTPSDEQYF. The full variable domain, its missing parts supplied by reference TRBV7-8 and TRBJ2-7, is GAGVSQSPRYKVAKRGQDVALRCDPISGHVSLFWYQQALGQGPEFLTYFQNEAQLDKSGLPSDRFFAERPEGSVSTLKIQRTQQEDSAVYLCASSPLGGTPSDEQYFGPGTRLTVT.

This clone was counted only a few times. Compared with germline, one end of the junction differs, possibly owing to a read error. CDR3 in DNA: TGTGCCAGTAGTTTGGAACTAGAGGGAGGGCCGGGCGTAAATGAGCAGTTCTTC. Protein product: CASSLELEGGPGVNEQFF. V usage is TRBV28 and J usage is TRBJ2-1, with 7 nucleotides matching TRBD2. Germline CDR1 is MDHEN and CDR2 is SYDVKM. This CDR3 comprises 18 residues.

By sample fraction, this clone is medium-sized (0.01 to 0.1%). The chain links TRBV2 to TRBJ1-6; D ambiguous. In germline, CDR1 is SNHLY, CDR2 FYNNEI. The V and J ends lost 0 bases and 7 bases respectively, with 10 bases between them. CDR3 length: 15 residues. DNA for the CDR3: TGTGCCAGCAGTGAAGCCTTAACAGTCAATTCACCCCTCCACTTT. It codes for CASSEALTVNSPLHF.

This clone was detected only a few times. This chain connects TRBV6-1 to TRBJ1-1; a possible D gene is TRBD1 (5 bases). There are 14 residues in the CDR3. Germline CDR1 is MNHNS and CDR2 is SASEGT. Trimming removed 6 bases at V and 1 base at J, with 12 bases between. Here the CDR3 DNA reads TGTGCCAGCAGCTCCTATACAGGGAACACTGAAGCTTTCTTT. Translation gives CASSSYTGNTEAFF.

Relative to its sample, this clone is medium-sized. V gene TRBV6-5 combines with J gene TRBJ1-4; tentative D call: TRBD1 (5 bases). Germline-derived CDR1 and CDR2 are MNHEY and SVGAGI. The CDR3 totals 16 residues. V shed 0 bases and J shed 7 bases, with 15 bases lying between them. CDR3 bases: TGTGCCAGCAGTTACTCGACTCGGGGCGGGGTTGAAAAACTGTTTTTT. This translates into CASSYSTRGGVEKLFF.

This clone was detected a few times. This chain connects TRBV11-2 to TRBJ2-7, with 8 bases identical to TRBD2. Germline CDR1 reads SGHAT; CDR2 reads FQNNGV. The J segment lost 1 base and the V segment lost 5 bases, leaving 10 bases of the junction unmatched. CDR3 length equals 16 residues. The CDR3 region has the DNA TGTGCCAGCAGCCCGGGGGGGGTAGCGGGGTCCTACGAGCAGTACTTC. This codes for CASSPGGVAGSYEQYF.

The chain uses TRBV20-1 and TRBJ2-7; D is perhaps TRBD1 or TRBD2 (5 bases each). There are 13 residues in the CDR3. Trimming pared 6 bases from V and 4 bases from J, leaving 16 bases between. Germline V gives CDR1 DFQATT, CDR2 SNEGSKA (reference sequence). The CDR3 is CSANTRERYEQYF. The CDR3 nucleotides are TGCAGTGCGAACACCAGGGAGCGGTACGAGCAGTACTTC.

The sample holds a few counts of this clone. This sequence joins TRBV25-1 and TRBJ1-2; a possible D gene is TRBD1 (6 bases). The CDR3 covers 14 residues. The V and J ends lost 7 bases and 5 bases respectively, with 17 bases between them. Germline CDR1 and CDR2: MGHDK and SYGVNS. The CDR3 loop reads CASKAAGERYGYTF. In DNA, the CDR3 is TGTGCCAGCAAGGCGGCAGGGGAGAGGTATGGCTACACCTTC.

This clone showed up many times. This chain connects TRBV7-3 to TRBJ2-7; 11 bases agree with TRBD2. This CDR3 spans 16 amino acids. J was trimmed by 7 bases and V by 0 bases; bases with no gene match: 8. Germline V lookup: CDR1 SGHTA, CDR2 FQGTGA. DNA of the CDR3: TGTGCCAGCAGCTTAACCCGTACTAGCGGGAGAGGAGAGCAGTACTTC. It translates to CASSLTRTSGRGEQYF.

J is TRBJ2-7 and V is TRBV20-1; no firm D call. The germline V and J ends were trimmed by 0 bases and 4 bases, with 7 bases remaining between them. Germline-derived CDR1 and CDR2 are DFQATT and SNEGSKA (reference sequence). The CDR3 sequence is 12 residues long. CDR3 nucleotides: TGCAGTGCTAGAGATGGTTGGTACGAGCAGTACTTC. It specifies CSARDGWYEQYF.

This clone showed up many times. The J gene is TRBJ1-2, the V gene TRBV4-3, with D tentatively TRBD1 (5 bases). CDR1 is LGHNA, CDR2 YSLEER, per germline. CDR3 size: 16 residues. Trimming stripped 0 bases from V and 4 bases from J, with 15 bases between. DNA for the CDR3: TGCGCCAGCAGCCAAGATCTATCGACAGTTAGCTATGGCTACACCTTC. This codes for CASSQDLSTVSYGYTF.

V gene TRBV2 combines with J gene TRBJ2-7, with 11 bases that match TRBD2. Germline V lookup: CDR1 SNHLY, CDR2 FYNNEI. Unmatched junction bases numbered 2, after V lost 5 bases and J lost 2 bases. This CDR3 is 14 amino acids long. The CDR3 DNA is TGTGCCAGCAGTTTAGCGGGAGGGGCCTACGAGCAGTACTTC. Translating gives CASSLAGGAYEQYF.

CDR3 sequence (DNA): TGCAGTGCTAGAGTATCTGAGGGGCTCCCAGATACGCAGTATTTT. Residues: CSARVSEGLPDTQYF. The chain links TRBV20-1 to TRBJ2-3; D is tentatively TRBD1 or TRBD2 (5 bases each). V lost 1 base to trimming and J lost 4 bases, with 15 bases between them. Germline CDR1 DFQATT, CDR2 SNEGSKA (reference sequence). CDR3 length equals 15 residues.